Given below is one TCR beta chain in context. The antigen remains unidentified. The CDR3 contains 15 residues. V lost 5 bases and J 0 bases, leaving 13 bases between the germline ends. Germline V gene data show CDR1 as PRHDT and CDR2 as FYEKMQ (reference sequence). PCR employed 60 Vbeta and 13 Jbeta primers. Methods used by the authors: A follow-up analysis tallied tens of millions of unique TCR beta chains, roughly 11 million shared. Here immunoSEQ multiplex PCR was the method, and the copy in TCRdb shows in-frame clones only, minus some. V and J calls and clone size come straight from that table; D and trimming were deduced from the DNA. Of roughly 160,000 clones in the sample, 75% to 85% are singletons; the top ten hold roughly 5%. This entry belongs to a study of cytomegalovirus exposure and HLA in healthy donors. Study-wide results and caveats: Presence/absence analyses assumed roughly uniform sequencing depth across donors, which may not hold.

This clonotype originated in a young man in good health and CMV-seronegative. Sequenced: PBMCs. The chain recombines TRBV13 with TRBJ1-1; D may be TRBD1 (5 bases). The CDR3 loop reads CASSNLDNMNTEAFF. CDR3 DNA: TGTGCCAGCAGCAACCTGGACAACATGAACACTGAAGCTTTCTTT.